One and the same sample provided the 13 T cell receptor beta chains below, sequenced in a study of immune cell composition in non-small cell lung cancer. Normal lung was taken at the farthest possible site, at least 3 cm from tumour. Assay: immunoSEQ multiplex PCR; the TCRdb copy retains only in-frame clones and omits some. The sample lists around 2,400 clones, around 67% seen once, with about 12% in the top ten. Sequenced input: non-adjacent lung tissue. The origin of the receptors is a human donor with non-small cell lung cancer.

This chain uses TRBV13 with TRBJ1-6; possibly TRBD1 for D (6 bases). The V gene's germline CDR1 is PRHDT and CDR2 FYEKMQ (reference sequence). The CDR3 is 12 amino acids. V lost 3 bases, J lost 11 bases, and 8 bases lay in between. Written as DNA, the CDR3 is TGTGCCAGCAGCTTGGGGGCCCCACCCCTCCACTTT. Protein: CASSLGAPPLHF.

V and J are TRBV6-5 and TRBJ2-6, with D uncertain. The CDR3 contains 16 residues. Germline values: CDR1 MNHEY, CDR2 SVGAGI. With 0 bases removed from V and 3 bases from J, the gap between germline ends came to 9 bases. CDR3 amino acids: CASSYSIAGGANVLTF. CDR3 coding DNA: TGTGCCAGCAGTTACTCGATTGCAGGTGGGGCCAACGTCCTGACTTTC.

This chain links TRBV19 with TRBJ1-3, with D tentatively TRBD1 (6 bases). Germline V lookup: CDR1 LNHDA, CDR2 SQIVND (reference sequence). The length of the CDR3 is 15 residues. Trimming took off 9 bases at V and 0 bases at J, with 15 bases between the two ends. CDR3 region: CASLGQKISGNTIYF. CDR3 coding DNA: TGTGCCAGCCTTGGACAGAAAATCTCTGGAAACACCATATATTTT.

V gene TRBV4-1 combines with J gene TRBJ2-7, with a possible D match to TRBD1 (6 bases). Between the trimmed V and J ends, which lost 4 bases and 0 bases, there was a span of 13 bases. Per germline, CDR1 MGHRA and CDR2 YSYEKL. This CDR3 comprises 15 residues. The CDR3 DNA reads TGCGCCAGCAGCCTACAGGGCCTTCACTCCTACGAGCAGTACTTC. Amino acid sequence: CASSLQGLHSYEQYF.

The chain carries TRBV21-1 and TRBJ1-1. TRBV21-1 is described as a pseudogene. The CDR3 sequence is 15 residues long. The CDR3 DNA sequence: TGTGCCAGCAGCCTCCGAGGCCTACTGAACACTGAAGCTTTCTTT. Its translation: CASSLRGLLNTEAFF.

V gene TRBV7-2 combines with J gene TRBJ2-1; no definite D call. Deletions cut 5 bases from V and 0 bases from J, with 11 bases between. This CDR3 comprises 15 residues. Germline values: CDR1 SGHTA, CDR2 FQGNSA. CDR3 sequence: CASSVSASSYNEQFF. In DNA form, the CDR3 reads TGTGCCAGCAGCGTCAGCGCGAGCTCCTACAATGAGCAGTTCTTC.

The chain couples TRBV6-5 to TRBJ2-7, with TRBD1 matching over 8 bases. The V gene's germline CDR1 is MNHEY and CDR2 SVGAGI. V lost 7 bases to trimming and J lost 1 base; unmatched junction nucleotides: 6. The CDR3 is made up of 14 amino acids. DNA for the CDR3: TGTGCCAGCAAAAGGGGACAGGAGTCCTACGAGCAGTACTTC. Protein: CASKRGQESYEQYF.

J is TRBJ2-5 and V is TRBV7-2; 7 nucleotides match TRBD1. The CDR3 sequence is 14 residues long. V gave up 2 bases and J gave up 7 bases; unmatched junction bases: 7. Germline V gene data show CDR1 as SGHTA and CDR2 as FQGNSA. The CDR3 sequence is CASSLIRQGGTQYF. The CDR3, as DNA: TGTGCCAGCAGCTTAATAAGACAGGGCGGGACCCAGTACTTC.

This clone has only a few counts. The CDR3 DNA reads as TGTGCCAGCACAGACAGGGGTCGTGGAGAGACCCAGTACTTC. Protein: CASTDRGRGETQYF. The rearrangement links TRBV25-1 to TRBJ2-5; TRBD1 agrees at 8 bases. Germline-derived CDR1 and CDR2 are MGHDK and SYGVNS. The J segment lost 4 bases and the V segment lost 7 bases, leaving 8 bases of the junction unmatched. CDR3 length equals 14 residues.

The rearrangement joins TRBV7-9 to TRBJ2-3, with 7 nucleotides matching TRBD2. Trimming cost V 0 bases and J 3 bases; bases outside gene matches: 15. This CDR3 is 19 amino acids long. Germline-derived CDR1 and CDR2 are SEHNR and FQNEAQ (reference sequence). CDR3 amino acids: CASSLAGIQTGRETDTQYF. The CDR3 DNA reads TGTGCCAGCAGCTTAGCGGGAATACAAACCGGGCGGGAGACAGATACGCAGTATTTT.

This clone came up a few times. The CDR3 sequence is CASSPPGQGWTDTQYF. Here the CDR3 DNA reads TGTGCCAGCAGCCCCCCTGGACAGGGTTGGACAGATACGCAGTATTTT. V is TRBV5-6 and J is TRBJ2-3; 8 bases match TRBD1. The CDR3 extends over 16 amino acids. V shed 4 bases and J 3 bases; nucleotides not matched to a gene: 10. Germline V CDR1 and CDR2: SGHDT, YYEEEE.

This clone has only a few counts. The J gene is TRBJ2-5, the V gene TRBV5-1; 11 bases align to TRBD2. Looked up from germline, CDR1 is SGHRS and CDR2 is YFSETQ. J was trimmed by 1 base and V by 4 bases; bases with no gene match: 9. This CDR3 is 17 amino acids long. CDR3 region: CASSPGQLAGGQETQYF. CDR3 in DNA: TGCGCCAGCAGCCCGGGACAGCTAGCGGGGGGCCAAGAGACCCAGTACTTC.

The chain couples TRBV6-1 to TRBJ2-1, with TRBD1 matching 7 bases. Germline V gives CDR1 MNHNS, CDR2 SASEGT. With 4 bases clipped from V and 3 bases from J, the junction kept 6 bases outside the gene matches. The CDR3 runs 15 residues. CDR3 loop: CASSGGAGGYNEQFF. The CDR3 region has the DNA TGTGCCAGCAGTGGTGGGGCAGGGGGCTACAATGAGCAGTTCTTC.